This is a list of T cell receptor beta chains from one sample in a study of blood T cell repertoires in COVID-19. Generated by immunoSEQ multiplex PCR, the TCRdb table keeps only in-frame clones and is missing some. The sample has 200,000 to 250,000 clones, 81% seen once. The source material was PBMCs or T cells enriched from blood (not recorded which). The receptors originated from a woman between 45 and 65 years old with acute COVID-19. CDR3s include the opening cysteine and the closing phenylalanine or tryptophan.

V gene	J gene	CDR3 protein
TRBV29-1	TRBJ1-4	CSVEDFGATNEKLFF
TRBV28	TRBJ1-3	CASSLWRNTIYF
TRBV9	TRBJ2-5	CASRQQETQYF
TRBV29-1	TRBJ2-2	CSVDVYGSTGELFF
TRBV6-5	TRBJ1-1	CAGGLGSTGRTEAFF
TRBV28	TRBJ2-3	CASSSQGESTQYF
TRBV4-3	TRBJ2-5	CASSPYQGAGQETQYF
TRBV3-1/TRBV3-2	TRBJ1-3	CASSQTRNTIYF
TRBV9	TRBJ1-6	CASSVEHSPDSPLHF
TRBV7-2	TRBJ1-2	CASSQSWDRAFHYGYTF
TRBV28	TRBJ1-5	CASSAPGGSNQPQHF
TRBV13	TRBJ2-1	CASSLGLSVASGIYNEQFF
TRBV7-9	TRBJ1-2	CASSRGQENYGYTF
TRBV11-2	TRBJ2-3	CASSFSGTEDTQYF
TRBV21-1	TRBJ1-4	CASTATGPDEKLFF
TRBV29-1	TRBJ2-1	CSVRRGRDNEQFF
TRBV28	TRBJ2-4	CASSSPGHLAKNIQYF
TRBV13	TRBJ2-3	CASSLNRAQDTQYF
TRBV2	TRBJ2-3	CASKSGTGDTDTQYF
TRBV19	TRBJ1-1	CASSEMNTEAFF
TRBV19	TRBJ1-1	CASSMGQNTEAFF
TRBV6-2/TRBV6-3	TRBJ2-1	CASSYSRAPAYNEQFF
TRBV2	TRBJ1-1	CASSDQGLNTEAFF
TRBV7-2	TRBJ1-3	CASSEEGTVSGNTIYF
TRBV27	TRBJ2-7	CASSLETGRGEQYF
TRBV29-1	TRBJ1-2	CSAWTGRGYGYTF
TRBV4-3	TRBJ2-1	CASSQDLLTSGRLYEQFF
TRBV2	TRBJ2-2	CASVQGGVGELFF
TRBV6-5	TRBJ2-3	CASSYSSGSTDTQYF
TRBV3-1/TRBV3-2	TRBJ2-1	CASSHPPGLRPYNEQFF
TRBV18	TRBJ1-2	CASSRPGYYGYTF
TRBV6-2/TRBV6-3	TRBJ2-7	CASSYSGTVNYEQYF
TRBV19	TRBJ1-5	CASGMMMGQISNQPQHF
TRBV7-3	TRBJ2-2	CASSSTGDNTGELFF
TRBV2	TRBJ1-3	CASKRGSGNTIYF
TRBV5-5	TRBJ1-1	CASSRLSGGRGNTEAFF
TRBV5-1	TRBJ2-7	CASRSGTGSNEQYF
TRBV19	TRBJ2-5	CASSTDRGRQETQYF
TRBV5-4	TRBJ2-7	CASSFGLADLYEQYF
TRBV7-2	TRBJ1-6	CASSLAPLYSPLHF
TRBV11-3	TRBJ2-3	CASSSGLAGAGSDTQYF
TRBV28	TRBJ2-2	CASSPGQTNTGELFF
TRBV19	TRBJ1-6	CASSNDRGGNSPLHF
TRBV6-5	TRBJ2-7	CASSRVEPEVQYF
TRBV4-3	TRBJ2-6	CASSQAGTPTGANVLTF
TRBV19	TRBJ2-1	CASSIGLAGGNEQFF
TRBV4-3	TRBJ1-6	CASNPGDYNSPLHF
TRBV27	TRBJ2-1	CASSFSGVGDNEQFF
TRBV15	TRBJ2-1	CATSDRGGAKYSYNEQFF
TRBV3-1/TRBV3-2	TRBJ1-3	CASSPRTGSGNTIYF
TRBV19	TRBJ1-4	CASSPGQDVKEKLFF
TRBV6-1	TRBJ1-6	CASSELVIGGSSYNSPLHF
TRBV18	TRBJ2-6	CASSPGGSPSGANVLTF
TRBV6-4	TRBJ2-2	CASSREQGDTGELFF
TRBV27	TRBJ1-1	CASSLGSLNTEAFF